A single sample is the source of the 2 T cell receptor beta chains below, sequenced in a study of OX40 agonist ivuxolimab in advanced cancers. The data were produced by immunoSEQ multiplex PCR, yet TCRdb's version contains in-frame clones alone and is incomplete. The sample lists tens of thousands of clones, roughly four fifths seen once, with around 3.4% in the top ten. The material was CD4+ or CD8+ T cells sorted from blood, obtained in a trial of the OX40 agonist ivuxolimab. The receptors shown here come from an adult with an advanced solid tumor such as melanoma, head and neck, liver or kidney cancer.

This clone was seen only once. V and J are TRBV11-3 and TRBJ2-3; D might be TRBD1 or TRBD2, each matching 5 bases. Looked up from germline, CDR1 is SGHNT and CDR2 is YENEEA. The CDR3 runs 14 residues. V lost 3 bases, J lost 9 bases, and 16 bases lay in between. This CDR3 reads CASSLANGGWTQYF. The CDR3 DNA sequence: TGTGCCAGCAGCTTGGCGAATGGGGGATGGACGCAGTATTTT.

V and J are TRBV11-2 and TRBJ2-1, with a possible D match to TRBD2 (6 bases). V lost 1 base, J lost 7 bases, and 8 bases lay in between. The CDR3 has 13 residues. Germline V lookup: CDR1 SGHAT, CDR2 FQNNGV. The CDR3 bases are TGTGCCAGCAGCTTAGCACGGGGGAATGAGCAGTTCTTC. Protein sequence: CASSLARGNEQFF.